These 17 T cell receptor beta chains share one sample of origin, sequenced in a study of OX40 agonist ivuxolimab in advanced cancers. Repertoires were generated with immunoSEQ multiplex PCR, while TCRdb's copy carries only in-frame clones and drops some. The table records some 94,000 clones, 92% of them present only once. The specimen was CD4+ or CD8+ T cells sorted from blood, collected in a trial of the OX40 agonist ivuxolimab. These receptor sequences come from an adult with an advanced solid tumor such as melanoma, head and neck, liver or kidney cancer.

The genes are TRBV7-8 and TRBJ2-2; 9 bases are a match to TRBD2. V lost 4 bases, J lost 6 bases, and 18 bases stayed unmatched. Looked up from germline, CDR1 is SGHVS and CDR2 is FQNEAQ. The CDR3 has 19 residues. The CDR3 region is CASSSPIELSGGSSGELFF. Here the CDR3 DNA reads TGTGCCAGCAGCTCCCCAATAGAGCTGAGCGGGGGGTCATCCGGGGAGCTGTTTTTT.

The V call is TRBV11-2, the J call TRBJ1-1; 10 bases match TRBD1. Germline CDR1 is SGHAT and CDR2 is FQNNGV. With 4 bases clipped from V and 0 bases from J, the junction kept 2 bases outside the gene matches. CDR3 size: 15 residues. As DNA, the CDR3 is TGTGCCAGCAGCTCGGGACAGGGGTTGAACACTGAAGCTTTCTTT. Amino acid sequence: CASSSGQGLNTEAFF.

CDR3 protein: CAWSVGQLFSGNTIYF. CDR3 bases: TGTGCCTGGAGTGTAGGCCAGTTGTTCTCTGGAAACACCATATATTTT. V gene TRBV30 combines with J gene TRBJ1-3; D remains ambiguous. V was cut by 0 bases and J by 0 bases, with 12 bases left in between. Per germline, CDR1 GTSNPN and CDR2 SVGIG (reference sequence). The CDR3 runs to 16 residues. Combining the CDR3 with reference TRBV30 and TRBJ1-3 gives the whole variable domain SQTIHQWPATLVQPVGSPLSLECTVEGTSNPNLYWYRQAAGRGLQLLFYSVGIGQISSEVPQNLSASRPQDRQFILSSKKLLLSDSGFYLCAWSVGQLFSGNTIYFGEGSWLTVV.

The CDR3, as DNA: TGTGCCAGCAGCTTGACCTCGGGGGTCAATGAGCAGTTCTTC. This codes for CASSLTSGVNEQFF. The chain links TRBV5-4 to TRBJ2-1, with D tentatively TRBD2 (6 bases). The CDR3 extends over 14 amino acids. The ends were cut back, 1 base at V and 6 bases at J, with 11 bases in the middle. CDR1 and CDR2 from the germline V gene are SGHNT and YYREEE (reference sequence).

The chain employs TRBV27 and TRBJ2-7, with TRBD1 as a possible D gene (6 bases). There are 15 residues in the CDR3. Germline V gives CDR1 MNHEY, CDR2 SMNVEV (reference sequence). Trimming removed 0 bases from V and 0 bases from J, with 9 bases in between. CDR3 protein: CASSLSGAFSYEQYF. DNA for the CDR3: TGTGCCAGCAGTTTATCGGGGGCATTCTCCTACGAGCAGTACTTC.

The chain combines TRBV19 with TRBJ1-5, with TRBD1 as a possible D gene (6 bases). The CDR3 extends over 14 amino acids. Trimming removed 2 bases from V and 7 bases from J, with 12 bases in between. CDR1 and CDR2 from the germline V gene are LNHDA and SQIVND (reference sequence). In DNA, the CDR3 is TGTGCCAGTAGTATAACGGGGGCACACCAGCCCCAGCATTTT. This encodes CASSITGAHQPQHF.

The rearrangement uses TRBV25-1 and TRBJ2-3; D gene ambiguous. The germline V gene encodes CDR1 MGHDK and CDR2 SYGVNS. V was cut by 3 bases and J by 4 bases, with 14 bases left in between. This CDR3 has 15 residues. DNA of the CDR3: TGTGCCAGCAGTGAGGTAGTGCTTACGGCAGATACGCAGTATTTT. Translated: CASSEVVLTADTQYF.

This chain connects TRBV12-5 to TRBJ2-7, with 7 bases aligning to TRBD1. The CDR3 extends over 13 amino acids. Losses at the gene ends were 0 bases for V and 5 bases for J; bases not matched to a gene: 1. Germline CDR1 LGHNT, CDR2 FRNRAP. The DNA of the CDR3 is TGTGCTAGTGGTTTGGTAGACAGGGACGAGCAGTACTTC. Translation: CASGLVDRDEQYF.

The rearrangement joins TRBV27 to TRBJ2-6; 7 bases map to TRBD2. The CDR3 runs to 18 residues. Germline CDR1 is MNHEY and CDR2 is SMNVEV (reference sequence). Trimming took 5 bases from V and 0 from J; bases not matched to a gene: 10. The CDR3 sequence is CASSPYRGVISGANVLTF. In DNA, the CDR3 is TGTGCCAGCAGTCCCTATCGGGGGGTGATCTCTGGGGCCAACGTCCTGACTTTC.

The rearrangement uses TRBV27 and TRBJ2-5, with 10 bases aligning to TRBD1. CDR3 length: 16 amino acids. With V trimmed by 4 bases and J by 3 bases, 8 bases remained unmatched. Germline CDR1 is MNHEY and CDR2 is SMNVEV (reference sequence). CDR3 bases: TGTGCCAGCAGTTCATGGGACAGGGGAGAGGAAGAGACCCAGTACTTC. Protein sequence: CASSSWDRGEEETQYF.

This chain links TRBV6-1 with TRBJ2-7; D unresolved. CDR3 length: 14 amino acids. CDR1 MNHNS and CDR2 SASEGT come from the germline V gene. V was clipped by 2 bases and J by 3 bases, with 11 bases between them. The CDR3 is CASSELGGNYEQYF. The CDR3 DNA follows: TGTGCCAGCAGTGAACTTGGCGGAAACTACGAGCAGTACTTC.

The chain carries TRBV27 and TRBJ2-3; 12 positions agree with TRBD2. Germline lookup yields CDR1 MNHEY and CDR2 SMNVEV (reference sequence). This CDR3 comprises 15 residues. V was clipped by 5 bases and J by 4 bases; unmatched bases: 4. CDR3 DNA sequence: TGTGCCAGCAGTGGCAGGACTAGCGGGGCAGATACGCAGTATTTT. Translated, it gives CASSGRTSGADTQYF.

The rearrangement joins TRBV4-1 to TRBJ1-2; the D is unclear. The CDR3 consists of 15 residues. Looked up from germline, CDR1 is MGHRA and CDR2 is YSYEKL. V shed 4 bases and J shed 3 bases, with 15 bases lying between them. The CDR3 sequence: CASSPTGREHYGYTF. The CDR3 DNA follows: TGCGCCAGCAGCCCGACGGGGAGGGAACACTATGGCTACACCTTC.

In its sample, this clone was seen a few times. The V call is TRBV25-1, the J call TRBJ2-7; D is unresolved. Germline loops: CDR1 MGHDK, CDR2 SYGVNS. CDR3 size: 12 residues. Trimming took 5 bases from V and 3 from J, leaving 8 bases between them. The CDR3 DNA reads TGTGCCAGCAGTTATAAAGTCTACGAGCAGTACTTC. It is translated as CASSYKVYEQYF.

The chain uses TRBV28 and TRBJ2-3; 10 nucleotides agree with TRBD1. Germline assignment: CDR1 MDHEN and CDR2 SYDVKM. The junction had 6 bases not matched to a gene; V was cut back by 3 bases and J by 3 bases. The CDR3 consists of 16 residues. The CDR3 here is CASSLGQGWATDTQYF. For the CDR3, the DNA is TGTGCCAGCAGTTTGGGACAGGGGTGGGCTACAGATACGCAGTATTTT.

This chain connects TRBV27 to TRBJ1-5; D is ambiguous. Germline-derived CDR1 and CDR2 are MNHEY and SMNVEV (reference sequence). V lost 3 bases, J lost 5 bases, and 17 bases lay in between. The length of the CDR3 is 16 residues. This CDR3 is CASSFPPGREHQPQHF. CDR3 coding DNA: TGTGCCAGCAGTTTCCCCCCTGGACGAGAGCATCAGCCCCAGCATTTT.

The rearrangement joins TRBV7-6 to TRBJ1-1; 7 nucleotides match TRBD1. The CDR3 runs to 15 residues. Trimming cost V 5 bases and J 5 bases; bases outside gene matches: 11. Germline CDR1 is SGHVS and CDR2 is FNYEAQ. CDR3 loop: CASSRPRGLRTEAFF. Written as DNA, the CDR3 is TGTGCCAGCAGCCGTCCTAGGGGGCTAAGAACTGAAGCTTTCTTT.